A single sample is the source of the 10 T cell receptor beta chains below, sequenced in a study of post-analysis software for immune sequencing data. Study conclusions and caveats: Elevated frequency relative to controls characterized a handful of TRBV segments in patients, TRBV5-6, TRBV5-1 and TRBV20-1 among them.

Their antigens are not known. Presence of unique molecular identifiers characterized the TCR beta cDNA libraries. TCRdb processed the PCR reads anew with MiXCR; each CDR3 protein has one entry. The sample lists about half a million distinct CDR3 sequences, 30% to 40% occurring once. Sequenced material: blood. Every receptor here comes from a girl aged 2-17 years with multiple sclerosis.

The rearrangement joins TRBV27 to TRBJ1-6, with TRBD1 as a possible D gene (5 bases). The germline CDR1 and CDR2 sequences are MNHEY and SMNVEV (reference sequence). The V end lost 0 bases, the J end lost 7 bases, and 10 bases lay between the germline ends. The CDR3 runs 15 residues. The CDR3 region is CASSLSSGNNSPLHF. CDR3 in DNA: TGTGCCAGCAGTTTATCGTCAGGGAACAATTCACCCCTCCACTTT.

The chain couples TRBV5-1 to TRBJ1-1, with unresolved D. V was cut by 1 base and J by 0 bases, with 13 bases left in between. Germline V CDR1 and CDR2: SGHRS, YFSETQ. The CDR3 extends over 16 amino acids. CDR3 coding DNA: TGCGCCAGCAGCTTGATCCTTAGGGAGATGAACACTGAAGCTTTCTTT. Translating it yields CASSLILREMNTEAFF.

Regarding this clonotype: A much larger clone lies a single base off, so this may be a read error. The rearrangement uses TRBV5-1 and TRBJ2-7; no reliable D call. The DNA matches TRBJ2-5 better at its end, which makes the J call doubtful. Germline CDR1 SGHRS, CDR2 YFSETQ. The CDR3 covers 12 residues. DNA for the CDR3: TGCGCCAGCAGCTTCCCCCAGGAGACCCAGTACTTC. It translates to CASSFPQETQYF.

V is TRBV6-5 and J is TRBJ2-7, with D unclear. In germline, CDR1 is MNHEY, CDR2 SVGAGI. V was pared by 0 bases and J by 0 bases, with 9 bases between. This CDR3 has 15 amino acids. DNA of the CDR3: TGTGCCAGCAGTTACTCTGGAGTAAGCTCCTACGAGCAGTACTTC. Its translation is CASSYSGVSSYEQYF.

This chain joins TRBV12-3 or TRBV12-4 and TRBJ2-3, with TRBD2 identical over 9 bases. J lost 2 bases, V lost 6 bases, and 9 bases had no gene match. There are 16 residues in the CDR3. The CDR3 here is CASSAKRGDSTDTQYF. The CDR3 DNA reads TGTGCCAGCAGCGCCAAGCGGGGGGACTCCACAGATACGCAGTATTTT.

This clonotype was picked up one time. V is TRBV7-9 and J is TRBJ2-1, with D possibly being TRBD2 (7 bases). The germline gives CDR1 SEHNR, CDR2 FQNEAQ (reference sequence). The CDR3 has 14 amino acids. V was clipped by 5 bases and J by 9 bases, with 17 bases between them. CDR3 protein: CASSQSGGAGEQFF. The CDR3 nucleotides are TGTGCCAGCAGCCAATCTGGGGGGGCCGGTGAGCAGTTCTTC.

This clonotype has more than one count but fewer than ten. This chain connects TRBV6-2 or TRBV6-3 to TRBJ1-6; maybe TRBD1 (5 bases). CDR3 length: 17 residues. Trimming pared 0 bases from V and 12 bases from J, leaving 21 bases between. Germline V gene lookup returns CDR1 MNHEY and CDR2 SVGEGT. CDR3 in amino acids: CASSYSEGAGRSLPLHF. CDR3 nucleotide sequence: TGTGCCAGCAGTTACTCGGAAGGGGCAGGGAGATCCCTACCCCTCCACTTT.

The chain recombines TRBV6-5 with TRBJ2-3, with D tentatively TRBD1 or TRBD2 (6 bases each). Germline V gives CDR1 MNHEY, CDR2 SVGAGI. The CDR3 runs to 14 residues. Trimming shortened V by 2 bases and J by 5 bases, and 11 bases separated the two germline ends. This CDR3 reads CASSYGGPGDTQYF. For the CDR3, the DNA is TGTGCCAGCAGTTACGGGGGGCCGGGAGATACGCAGTATTTT.

There are a few counts of this clonotype. DNA for the CDR3: TGTGCCAGCAGCAAGGACAGGGGGCAGGACGAGCAGTACTTC. This encodes CASSKDRGQDEQYF. This chain connects TRBV21-1 to TRBJ2-7; TRBD1 is the table's D call, not checked against the DNA. TRBV21-1 represents a pseudogene. CDR3 length: 14 residues.

The rearrangement links TRBV4-1 to TRBJ1-2, with D perhaps TRBD1 (6 bases). The CDR3 contains 15 residues. With 3 bases removed from V and 3 bases from J, the gap between germline ends came to 14 bases. Per germline, CDR1 MGHRA and CDR2 YSYEKL. The CDR3 reads CASSHQTGEHYGYTF. For the CDR3, the DNA is TGCGCCAGCAGCCACCAGACAGGCGAACACTATGGCTACACCTTC.